Below are 20 T cell receptor beta chains sequenced from a single sample in a study of T cell responses to AZD1222 COVID-19 vaccine (dated by TCRdb to about 2021). What this sample's time point label stands for: about 28 days (+/-7) after the second vaccine dose. The library relied on the immunoSEQ multiplex PCR assay. TCRdb stores this immuneACCESS table with in-frame sequences only. Part of the clones is absent; in the studies checked, under half of the shortfall reflects unresolved V genes, and no reason is known for the rest. The sample data list tens of thousands of clones, and about 78% of these were observed just once. The ten top clones hold about 46% of the sample. The sample consisted of peripheral blood, taken 28 days after the second AZD1222 dose. Receptors were obtained from an adult who received the AZD1222 COVID-19 vaccine.

The rearrangement uses TRBV6-2 or TRBV6-3 and TRBJ2-1, with 13 bases matching TRBD2. The CDR3 is 15 residues long. Germline V gene sequence: CDR1 MNHEY, CDR2 SVGEGT. The ends lost 2 bases at V and 15 bases at J; junction bases unmatched: 10. CDR3 loop: CASSYDRRTSGSRFF. CDR3 sequence (DNA): TGTGCCAGCAGTTACGACCGCCGGACTAGCGGGAGTCGGTTCTTC.

The chain employs TRBV6-1 and TRBJ1-5; D gene ambiguous. The CDR3 runs 16 residues. V lost 4 bases and J lost 2, with 15 bases in between. Germline CDR1 and CDR2: MNHNS and SASEGT. The CDR3 DNA sequence: TGTGCCAGCAGTGCTCGGCGGGAGGGTGGCAATCAGCCCCAGCATTTT. Translation: CASSARREGGNQPQHF.

V is TRBV30 and J is TRBJ2-2; 11 bases fit TRBD2. The germline V gene has CDR1 GTSNPN and CDR2 SVGIG (reference sequence). The CDR3 has 15 residues. V was pared by 5 bases and J by 3 bases, with 5 bases of the junction left unmatched. The CDR3 region is CAWHPGLADTGELFF. CDR3 nucleotide sequence: TGTGCCTGGCATCCGGGACTAGCGGACACCGGGGAGCTGTTTTTT.

The V call is TRBV30, the J call TRBJ2-3, with TRBD1 as a possible D gene (5 bases). Trimming took off 0 bases at V and 0 bases at J, with 13 bases between the two ends. Germline V gene sequence: CDR1 GTSNPN, CDR2 SVGIG (reference sequence). The CDR3 covers 16 residues. The CDR3 nucleotides are TGTGCCTGGAGTGTAGGGGTTGCCCTTAGCACAGATACGCAGTATTTT. Protein sequence: CAWSVGVALSTDTQYF.

V gene TRBV18 combines with J gene TRBJ2-1, with TRBD2 identical over 8 bases. The V and J ends lost 4 bases and 4 bases, in that order; junction bases with no gene match: 18. Germline-derived CDR1 and CDR2 are KGHSH and LQKENI. The CDR3 is 19 amino acids. CDR3 sequence reads: CASSLSVGREAGSYNEQFF. DNA for the CDR3: TGTGCCAGCTCACTTTCGGTCGGGCGGGAGGCCGGGAGTTACAATGAGCAGTTCTTC.

This sequence joins TRBV7-9 and TRBJ2-5; perhaps TRBD1 as D (7 bases). V was cut by 7 bases and J by 2 bases, with 14 bases left in between. Germline V CDR1 and CDR2: SEHNR, FQNEAQ (reference sequence). The CDR3 runs 14 residues. CDR3: CASTFSGGQETQYF. CDR3 nucleotides: TGTGCCAGCACCTTTTCAGGGGGGCAAGAGACCCAGTACTTC.

This clone was recorded only once. CDR3 residues: CASSFLVGGREQYF. Here the CDR3 DNA reads TGTGCCAGCAGTTTTTTAGTCGGTGGACGCGAGCAGTACTTC. The gene calls are TRBV28 and TRBJ2-7, with D hard to call. Germline values: CDR1 MDHEN, CDR2 SYDVKM. The germline V and J ends were trimmed by 3 bases and 6 bases, with 15 bases remaining between them. The CDR3 has 14 amino acids.

The chain has TRBV29-1 and TRBJ2-1; D is tentatively TRBD1 or TRBD2 (6 bases each). The CDR3 contains 16 residues. The V end lost 1 base, the J end lost 3 bases, and 16 bases lay between the germline ends. From germline, CDR1 is SQVTM and CDR2 ANQGSEA. CDR3 in DNA: TGCAGCGTTGAAGGGACAGTAGCGGAGAGCTACAATGAGCAGTTCTTC. This sequence encodes CSVEGTVAESYNEQFF.

This clone was detected a few times. The V gene is TRBV19, the J gene TRBJ1-1, with TRBD1 as a possible D gene (5 bases). Germline CDR1 and CDR2: LNHDA and SQIVND (reference sequence). This CDR3 has 14 amino acids. Trimming cost V 0 bases and J 7 bases, with 12 bases left between them. CDR3 bases: TGTGCCAGTAGTATAGATCTTGGGGACGGTGAAGCTTTCTTT. Amino acid sequence: CASSIDLGDGEAFF.

The rearrangement joins TRBV7-8 to TRBJ1-5, with unresolved D. This CDR3 has 15 residues. Trimming left V 2 bases short and J 0 bases short, with 8 bases between. Germline V gene data show CDR1 as SGHVS and CDR2 as FQNEAQ. The chain's CDR3 is CASSLYIDSNQPQHF. Here the CDR3 DNA reads TGTGCCAGCAGCTTATATATCGATAGCAATCAGCCCCAGCATTTT.

The chain combines TRBV5-8 with TRBJ2-1; no firm D call. Germline assignment: CDR1 SGHTS and CDR2 YDEGEE. V was trimmed by 1 base and J by 3 bases, leaving 8 bases between them. This CDR3 contains 14 residues. CDR3 DNA sequence: TGTGCCAGCAGCTTGATCGGTCACTACAATGAGCAGTTCTTC. This codes for CASSLIGHYNEQFF. The entire variable domain, with the rest obtained from reference TRBV5-8 and TRBJ2-1, is as follows: EAGVTQSPTHLIKTRGQQATLRCSPISGHTSVYWYQQALGLGLQFLLWYDEGEERNRGNFPPRFSGRQFPNYSSELNVNALELEDSALYLCASSLIGHYNEQFFGPGTRLTVL.

The rearrangement links TRBV28 to TRBJ2-7; D is perhaps TRBD1 (7 bases). CDR1 and CDR2 (germline): MDHEN, SYDVKM. This CDR3 is built from 15 residues. Between the trimmed V and J ends, which lost 3 bases and 12 bases, there was a span of 24 bases. The CDR3 reads CASSFGPGGIGRAYF. The CDR3 DNA follows: TGTGCCAGCAGTTTCGGTCCAGGGGGGATAGGTCGGGCGTACTTC.

V and J are TRBV4-1 and TRBJ2-2, with D tentatively TRBD2 (6 bases). The germline V gene has CDR1 MGHRA and CDR2 YSYEKL. Trimming took 0 bases from V and 4 from J, leaving 15 bases between them. This CDR3 is built from 17 residues. For the CDR3, the DNA is TGCGCCAGCAGCCAAGATGACAGCCTCGGGAGCACCGGGGAGCTGTTTTTT. This codes for CASSQDDSLGSTGELFF.

The V call is TRBV5-1, the J call TRBJ2-5; D may be TRBD1 (5 bases). Germline CDR1 and CDR2: SGHRS and YFSETQ. V lost 4 bases and J lost 2, with 12 bases in between. The CDR3 totals 14 residues. The CDR3 protein is CASSHQTDQETQYF. The CDR3 nucleotides are TGCGCCAGCAGCCACCAGACAGATCAAGAGACCCAGTACTTC.

The chain uses TRBV2 and TRBJ2-3, with D possibly TRBD2 on 6 matching bases. The CDR3 is made up of 14 amino acids. The germline V gene encodes CDR1 SNHLY and CDR2 FYNNEI. Trimming stripped 8 bases from V and 2 bases from J, with 14 bases between. CDR3 DNA sequence: TGTGCCAGCGGTGGGGGACTCCCCACAGATACGCAGTATTTT. It translates to CASGGGLPTDTQYF.

This clone came up once. This chain joins TRBV24-1 and TRBJ1-2, with TRBD1 as a possible D gene (5 bases). CDR1 is KGHDR and CDR2 is SFDVKD in the germline V gene. V lost 3 bases, J lost 6 bases, and 19 bases lay in between. The CDR3 covers 16 residues. The CDR3 DNA reads TGTGCCACCAGTGATCAGGAGGGGACGGGACTAAATGGCTACACCTTC. This translates into CATSDQEGTGLNGYTF.

The sample holds one count of this clone. V and J are TRBV28 and TRBJ1-4; D might be TRBD1 (5 bases). The CDR3 spans 14 residues. The V gene's germline CDR1 is MDHEN and CDR2 SYDVKM. V lost 6 bases, J lost 11 bases, and 19 bases lay in between. CDR3 sequence: CASSFGGFLGKLFF. DNA of the CDR3: TGTGCCAGCAGCTTCGGGGGGTTCCTCGGGAAACTGTTTTTT.

The V and J genes are TRBV7-9 and TRBJ2-3; the match to TRBD2 covers 7 bases. This CDR3 has 14 amino acids. V gave up 6 bases and J gave up 5 bases; unmatched junction bases: 8. CDR1 is SEHNR, CDR2 FQNEAQ, per germline (reference sequence). CDR3 bases: TGTGCCAGCAGTTACACCGAGCGGGGAGATACGCAGTATTTT. This sequence encodes CASSYTERGDTQYF.

This clone occurred a few times. This chain links TRBV19 with TRBJ1-6, with D unresolved. The V end lost 6 bases, the J end lost 8 bases, and 11 bases lay between the germline ends. The V gene's germline CDR1 is LNHDA and CDR2 SQIVND (reference sequence). The length of the CDR3 is 13 residues. The CDR3 bases are TGTGCCAGTAGCGAAATCCAAGATTCACCCCTCCACTTT. This encodes CASSEIQDSPLHF.

In this sample, this clone turned up a few times. V usage is TRBV19 and J usage is TRBJ1-2; 7 bases map to TRBD1. The V gene end was trimmed by 5 bases and the J gene end by 4 bases; junction bases not matched to a gene: 13. Germline CDR1 LNHDA, CDR2 SQIVND (reference sequence). The CDR3 totals 16 residues. The CDR3 loop reads CASSPPPGQDGYGYTF. CDR3 DNA sequence: TGTGCCAGTAGTCCCCCCCCCGGACAGGATGGCTATGGCTACACCTTC.